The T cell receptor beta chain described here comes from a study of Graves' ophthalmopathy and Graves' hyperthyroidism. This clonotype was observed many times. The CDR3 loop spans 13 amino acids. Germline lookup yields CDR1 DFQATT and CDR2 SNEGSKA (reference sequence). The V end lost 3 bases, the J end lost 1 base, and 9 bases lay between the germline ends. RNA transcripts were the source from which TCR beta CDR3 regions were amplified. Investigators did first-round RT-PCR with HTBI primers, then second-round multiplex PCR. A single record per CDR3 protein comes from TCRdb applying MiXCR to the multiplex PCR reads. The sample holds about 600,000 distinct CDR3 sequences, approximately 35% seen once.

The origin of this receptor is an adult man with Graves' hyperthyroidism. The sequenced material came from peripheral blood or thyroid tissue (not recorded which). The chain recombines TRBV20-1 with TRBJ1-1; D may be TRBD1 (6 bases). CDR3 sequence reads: CSASRDTNTEAFF. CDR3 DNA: TGCAGTGCTAGTCGGGACACGAACACTGAAGCTTTCTTT.